The 2 T cell receptor beta chains reported below all come from one sample, sequenced in a study of breast tumors, draining lymph nodes, adjacent tissues. The lymph nodes were axillary draining lymph nodes from breast cancer patients. TCRdb called the multiplex PCR reads again in MiXCR, with one record for every CDR3 protein. The sample holds some 120,000 distinct CDR3 sequences; roughly 21% are singletons and the top ten take roughly 3.5%. Sequenced input: axillary lymph node tissue. The receptors derive from a female donor with breast cancer. Some clones in this sample may be carry-over from other donors' samples.

This clonotype came up many times. J is TRBJ2-3 and V is TRBV9; possible D gene TRBD1, 5 bases. In germline, CDR1 is SGDLS, CDR2 YYNGEE. The germline V and J ends were trimmed by 0 bases and 0 bases, with 11 bases remaining between them. The CDR3 runs to 16 residues. The CDR3 DNA reads as TGTGCCAGCAGCGTAGAGGGGCGGCAGAGCACAGATACGCAGTATTTT. This codes for CASSVEGRQSTDTQYF.

This clonotype occurred many times. The rearrangement links TRBV16 to TRBJ1-2; D is undetermined. The CDR3 has 14 amino acids. V lost 0 bases, J lost 4 bases, and 9 bases lay in between. Germline CDR1 reads KGHSY; CDR2 reads FQNENV. This CDR3 is CASSQSKRSYGYTF. The CDR3 DNA reads as TGTGCCAGCAGCCAATCAAAAAGGTCCTATGGCTACACCTTC.